These 19 T cell receptor beta chains were all obtained from the same sample, sequenced in a study of blood T cells in healthy people across ages. Primers used in a second PCR of about 7 to 12 cycles were a sample-barcoded 5' primer and a J-beta primer mix. TCRdb itself ran the 5' RACE reads through MiXCR, one entry per CDR3 protein. There are 600,000 or so distinct CDR3 sequences in the sample; over 20% occur only once, and roughly 3.6% lies in the top ten. The sequencing input was blood. The receptor source for this set is a man aged 65 to 85 in good health.

This clonotype was seen a handful of times. The chain recombines TRBV20-1 with TRBJ2-3; D remains unclear. Between the trimmed V and J ends, which lost 8 bases and 6 bases, there was a span of 21 bases. The CDR3 totals 14 residues. Germline CDR1 reads DFQATT; CDR2 reads SNEGSKA (reference sequence). The CDR3 region has the DNA TGCAGTATAGGCGGCCCCGCTTCCCCGGATACGCAGTATTTT. Its protein is CSIGGPASPDTQYF.

This clonotype was recorded many times. The CDR3 sequence is CASSRDRGGNEQFF. For the CDR3, the DNA is TGTGCCAGCTCGCGGGACAGGGGAGGAAATGAGCAGTTCTTC. The rearrangement links TRBV18 to TRBJ2-1; TRBD1 matches at 10 bases. This CDR3 region has 14 residues. Germline loops: CDR1 KGHSH, CDR2 LQKENI. With 6 bases clipped from V and 7 bases from J, the junction kept 6 bases outside the gene matches.

The rearrangement links TRBV2 to TRBJ2-5; TRBD2 might be the D (5 bases). The DNA end favors TRBJ2-7, so the J call may be wrong. The germline V gene encodes CDR1 SNHLY and CDR2 FYNNEI. This CDR3 is 16 amino acids long. As DNA, the CDR3 is TGTGCCAGCAGTGGGGTTATGGAGTCGGGGAGCTACGAGCAGTACTTC. This codes for CASSGVMESGSYEQYF.

This clonotype was seen a few times. The genes are TRBV29-1 and TRBJ2-1, with 8 bases that match TRBD2. The CDR3 contains 13 residues. With V trimmed by 3 bases and J by 7 bases, 5 bases remained unmatched. Germline V CDR1 and CDR2: SQVTM, ANQGSEA. The CDR3 loop is CSVEGTRSNEQFF. For the CDR3, the DNA is TGCAGCGTTGAGGGGACTAGATCTAATGAGCAGTTCTTC.

J is TRBJ1-6 and V is TRBV20-1; 7 bases map to TRBD1. V lost 5 bases to trimming and J lost 1 base; unmatched junction nucleotides: 5. CDR3 size: 15 residues. Per germline, CDR1 DFQATT and CDR2 SNEGSKA (reference sequence). This CDR3 reads CSARQGGSYNSPLHF. CDR3 nucleotide sequence: TGCAGTGCTCGACAGGGCGGGTCCTATAATTCACCCCTCCACTTT.

This clonotype turned up a few times. This chain's CDR3 is CSARDLGIQYF. Written as DNA, the CDR3 is TGCAGTGCTAGAGATTTAGGGATACAGTATTTT. This chain connects TRBV20-1 to TRBJ2-3, with D unclear. This CDR3 contains 11 residues. V was shortened by 0 bases and J by 12 bases, with 10 bases between the two germline ends. Germline lookup yields CDR1 DFQATT and CDR2 SNEGSKA (reference sequence).

This clonotype was found a few times. J is TRBJ2-5 and V is TRBV27; 7 bases fit TRBD2. The V segment lost 7 bases and the J segment 5 bases; nucleotides outside the gene matches: 13. Germline loops: CDR1 MNHEY, CDR2 SMNVEV (reference sequence). There are 15 residues in the CDR3. In DNA, the CDR3 is TGTGCCAGCAAATTCGGCGGGAGAGTAGGGGAGACCCAGTACTTC. Translation gives CASKFGGRVGETQYF.

This clonotype was detected many times. The chain has TRBV28 and TRBJ2-2; no clear D. This CDR3 spans 12 amino acids. V was clipped by 6 bases and J by 4 bases, with 6 bases between them. CDR1 MDHEN and CDR2 SYDVKM come from the germline V gene. CDR3 sequence reads: CASRRSTGELFF. The CDR3 bases are TGTGCCAGCAGACGATCCACCGGGGAGCTGTTTTTT. The full variable domain, in which reference TRBV28 and TRBJ2-2 provide the parts outside the CDR3, is DVKVTQSSRYLVKRTGEKVFLECVQDMDHENMFWYRQDPGLGLRLIYFSYDVKMKEKGDIPEGYSVSREKKERFSLILESASTNQTSMYLCASRRSTGELFFGEGSRLTVL.

The chain employs TRBV7-9 and TRBJ2-5; maybe TRBD2 (5 bases). There are 14 residues in the CDR3. V lost 5 bases, J lost 2 bases, and 12 bases lay in between. Per the germline V gene, CDR1 is SEHNR and CDR2 is FQNEAQ (reference sequence). The DNA of the CDR3 is TGTGCCAGCAGCGCACCGACTAAGCAAGAGACCCAGTACTTC. The encoded protein is CASSAPTKQETQYF.

The chain carries TRBV6-2 or TRBV6-3 and TRBJ2-5, with D unresolved. Germline loops: CDR1 MNHEY, CDR2 SVGEGT. The CDR3 contains 13 residues. V was clipped by 5 bases and J by 1 base, with 8 bases between them. CDR3 residues: CASSALFQETQYF. As DNA, the CDR3 is TGTGCCAGCAGTGCTCTCTTCCAAGAGACCCAGTACTTC.

This clonotype was seen at least ten times. This chain links TRBV11-2 with TRBJ2-1; 11 positions match TRBD2. In germline, CDR1 is SGHAT, CDR2 FQNNGV. CDR3 length: 16 residues. V shed 5 bases, J shed 2 bases, and the junction held 5 bases outside the gene matches. The CDR3 DNA sequence: TGTGCCAGCAGCCCCTATAGCGGGAGGGCCTACAATGAGCAGTTCTTC. Its translation: CASSPYSGRAYNEQFF.

The chain uses TRBV29-1 and TRBJ1-2; 10 positions match TRBD1. There are 14 residues in the CDR3. The V gene end was trimmed by 3 bases and the J gene end by 7 bases; junction bases not matched to a gene: 8. The V gene's germline CDR1 is SQVTM and CDR2 ANQGSEA. CDR3 protein: CSVDWGDRGSGYTF. DNA of the CDR3: TGCAGCGTTGACTGGGGGGACAGGGGTTCTGGCTACACCTTC.

V is TRBV29-1 and J is TRBJ2-1, with 9 bases matching TRBD2. CDR1 and CDR2 (germline): SQVTM, ANQGSEA. The CDR3 extends over 14 amino acids. The J segment lost 2 bases and the V segment lost 4 bases, leaving 3 bases of the junction unmatched. DNA of the CDR3: TGCAGCGTTGGGCGGGAGGGTCCCTACAATGAGCAGTTCTTC. Translation: CSVGREGPYNEQFF.

This clonotype was seen more than once but under ten times. The chain joins TRBV7-9 to TRBJ2-5; D remains ambiguous. The J call is uncertain, as TRBJ2-1 better fits the DNA end. Germline CDR1 SEHNR, CDR2 FQNEAQ (reference sequence). The CDR3 loop spans 14 amino acids. DNA for the CDR3: TGTGCCAGCAGCTCCTGGCCCCGAAACAATGAGCAGTTCTTC. This encodes CASSSWPRNNEQFF.

This clonotype was found many times. The rearrangement uses TRBV20-1 and TRBJ2-1; TRBD2 aligns across 9 bases. V gave up 3 bases and J gave up 6 bases; unmatched junction bases: 3. Germline CDR1 is DFQATT and CDR2 is SNEGSKA (reference sequence). This CDR3 region has 13 residues. The CDR3 protein is CSASPSGTNEQFF. The CDR3 DNA is TGCAGTGCTAGTCCTAGCGGGACCAATGAGCAGTTCTTC.

This clonotype was found a few times. The V gene is TRBV5-5, the J gene TRBJ2-3; maybe TRBD1 (6 bases). The CDR3 extends over 16 amino acids. Trimming pared 0 bases from V and 4 bases from J, leaving 15 bases between. Germline assignment: CDR1 SGHKS and CDR2 YYEKEE (reference sequence). For the CDR3, the DNA is TGTGCCAGCAGCTTGGGCCCCCCGACAGGCGCAGATACGCAGTATTTT. Its translation: CASSLGPPTGADTQYF.

Comment on this clonotype: An end of the junction differs from the germline gene, which may be a read error. J is TRBJ2-5 and V is TRBV3-1; 8 nucleotides match TRBD2. CDR1 and CDR2 from the germline V gene are LGHDT and YNNKEL (reference sequence). This CDR3 region has 15 residues. Here the CDR3 reads CASSLESGSYNERFF. CDR3 in DNA: TGTGCCAGCAGCCTGGAGAGCGGGAGTTACAATGAGCGGTTCTTC.

The CDR3 DNA sequence: TGCGCCAGCAGCGCTTCTAGCGCAACGAGCTCCTACGAGCAGTACTTC. It specifies CASSASSATSSYEQYF. The rearrangement joins TRBV5-1 to TRBJ2-7; possibly TRBD2 for D (6 bases). The V gene's germline CDR1 is SGHRS and CDR2 YFSETQ. The CDR3 consists of 16 residues. Deletions cut 4 bases from V and 0 bases from J, with 17 bases between.

There are a few counts of this clonotype. The chain couples TRBV25-1 to TRBJ2-7; 7 bases align to TRBD1. In germline, CDR1 is MGHDK, CDR2 SYGVNS. J lost 4 bases, V lost 1 base, and 4 bases had no gene match. The CDR3 spans 14 residues. CDR3 amino acids: CASSESNRGYEQYF. The DNA of the CDR3 is TGTGCCAGCAGTGAATCGAACAGGGGATACGAGCAGTACTTC.